This T cell receptor beta chain was sequenced in a study of blood T cell repertoires in COVID-19 (dated by TCRdb to the early 2020s). With regard to the full study: Samples from collaborators originated in the United States, Italy and Spain and spanned both the acute and convalescent phases of COVID-19. The material from the prospective study consisted of cDNA or gDNA derived from T cells, B-cell-depleted T cells, or PBMCs. The dataset comprised deeply sampled blood TCRbeta repertoires from subjects exposed to, actively infected with, or recovered from COVID-19. The repertoires were made available in a free public database intended to serve as a resource for research on the immune response to SARS-CoV-2. Samples were obtained from the ongoing ImmuneRACE study (first 160 participants) and from 1,200 or so subjects provided by 6 global collaborators. A de-identified subject ID, COVID-19 status, age in years and sex were almost always included in the sample metadata. Where HLA class I and class II types were available, the types were taken from metadata supplied by the sample provider, not from assay-based typing.

Overall results and qualifications from the work: Clinical and demographic metadata were provided uncurated, with the amount varying by source and participant.

TCRbeta CDR3 regions were amplified from genomic DNA using the immunoSEQ Assay, a bias-controlled multiplex PCR. In the paper's pipeline: The number of nucleated cells in each sample was estimated by amplification of reference gene primers within the assay. To quantify the absolute abundance of each unique TCRbeta CDR3 rearrangement, sequence reads were collapsed and filtered. For each sample, productive Simpson clonality was calculated by taking the square root of Simpson's diversity index across productive rearrangements. Sourced from immuneACCESS, this table was stored by TCRdb with only in-frame sequences that have V and J called. A share of the clones is absent; for the studies checked, an unresolved V gene accounts for under half, and the remainder has no known explanation. For V, J and clone size, that table is used; D and trimming come from the DNA. This sample holds some 500,000 clones; roughly nine tenths were observed only once. 7.5% to 9% of the sample is held by the ten biggest clonotypes.

This clone was detected only a few times. The antigen it binds to is not known. No quality values exist for individual bases; no much larger clone is one base distant. One collaborating source in Seattle enrolled patients while the patients were actively infected and followed the patients over time throughout the course of disease. Each collaborating institution followed its own protocols to collect whole blood in K2EDTA tubes. For TCRbeta analysis, collaborators shipped samples in one of three forms: frozen whole blood, isolated PBMCs, or DNA extracted from either of those sample types. The CDR3 numbers 17 residues from cysteine through phenylalanine. Kept here is only the CDR3 DNA, which spans 51 bases and is read in frame from base 1. The germline V and J ends show losses of 3 bases and 5 bases respectively, and no gene match explains 6 bases of the junction. Via the germline V gene, CDR1 is KGHDR and CDR2 SFDVKD.

The sequence came from a woman between 50 and 59 years old with COVID-19, enrolled during active disease. The chain employs TRBV24-1 and TRBJ2-1; the junction holds 13 bases that match TRBD2. Material: peripheral blood. The DNA sequence is as follows: TGTGCCACCAGTGATCAGACTAGCGGGGGGATTCACAATGAGCAGTTCTTC. This codes for CATSDQTSGGIHNEQFF.